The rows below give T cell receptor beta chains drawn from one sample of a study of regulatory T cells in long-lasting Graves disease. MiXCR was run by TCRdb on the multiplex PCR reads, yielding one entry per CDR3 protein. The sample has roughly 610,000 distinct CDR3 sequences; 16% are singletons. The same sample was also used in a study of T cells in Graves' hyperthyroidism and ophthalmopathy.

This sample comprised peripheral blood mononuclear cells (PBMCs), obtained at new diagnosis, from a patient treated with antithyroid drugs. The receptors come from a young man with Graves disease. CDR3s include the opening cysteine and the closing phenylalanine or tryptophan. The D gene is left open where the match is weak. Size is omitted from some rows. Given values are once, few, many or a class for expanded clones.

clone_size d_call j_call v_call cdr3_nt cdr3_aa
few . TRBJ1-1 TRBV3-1 TGTGCCAGCAGCCAAGGGCAGGGCGTTTTCGCCCTATTT CASSQGQGVFALF
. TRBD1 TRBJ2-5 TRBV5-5 TGTGCCAGCAGCTTGGGACAGGGGGTTCAAGAGACCCAGTACTTC CASSLGQGVQETQYF
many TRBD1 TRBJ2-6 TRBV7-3 TGTGCCAGCAGCAAGAGAGCCGGGACAGGGGGTACTGGGGCCAACGTCCTGACTTTC CASSKRAGTGGTGANVLTF
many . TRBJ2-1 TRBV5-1 TGCGCCAGCAGCTTGGGGTCCGGACTATCCAATGAGCAGTTCTTC CASSLGSGLSNEQFF
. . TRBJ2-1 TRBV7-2 TGTGCCAGCAGCTTAGCGGAGCGGGTAAGCTCCTACAATGAGCAGTTCTTC CASSLAERVSSYNEQFF
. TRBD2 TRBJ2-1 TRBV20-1 TGCAGTGCCTTAGGACTAGCACACAATGAGCAGTTCTTC CSALGLAHNEQFF
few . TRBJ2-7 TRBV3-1 TGTGCCAGCAGCCAAGATCTGGACCCCCTTGGTGAGCAGTACTTC CASSQDLDPLGEQYF
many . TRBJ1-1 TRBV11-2 TGTGCCAGCAGCTTATCGGGGGACCAGAACACTGAAGCTTTCTTT CASSLSGDQNTEAFF
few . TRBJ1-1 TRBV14 TGTGCCAGCAGCCGTTCGGACCCTGAAGCTTTCTTT CASSRSDPEAFF
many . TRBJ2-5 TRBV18 TGTGCCAGCTCACCTCGGCAGGGGAAAGAGACCCAGTACTTC CASSPRQGKETQYF
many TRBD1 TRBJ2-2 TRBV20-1 TGCAGTGCTACCAATCCCAGGGGGCGCCGGTACACCGGGGAGCTGTTTTTT CSATNPRGRRYTGELFF
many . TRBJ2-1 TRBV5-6 TGTGCCAGCAGCTTGCCACATGGCAATGAGCAGTTCTTC CASSLPHGNEQFF
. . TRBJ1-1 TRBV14 TGTGCCAGCAGCCTCTTGGGGACAACTGAAGCTTTCTTT CASSLLGTTEAFF
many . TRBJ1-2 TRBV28 TGTGCCAGCGGGACGGGGGCGGGCGGCTACACCTTC CASGTGAGGYTF
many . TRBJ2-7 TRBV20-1 TGCAGTGCTCGCTCCGGGACGGGGAACTACGAGCAGTACTTC CSARSGTGNYEQYF
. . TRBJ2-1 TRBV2 TGTGCCAGCGGGCTCGAACTGAACAATGAGCAGTTCTTC CASGLELNNEQFF
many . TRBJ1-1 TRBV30 TGTGCCTGGAGCGGGTGGGGCCTGCGGGACACTGAAGCTTTCTTT CAWSGWGLRDTEAFF
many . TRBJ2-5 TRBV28 TGTGCCAGCAGTTTTGAGAGGGCGGGCCAAGAGACCCAGTACTTC CASSFERAGQETQYF
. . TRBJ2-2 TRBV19 TGTGCCAGCGCCGGACTTCACATACCAGACCGGTGGCTGTTTTTT CASAGLHIPDRWLFF
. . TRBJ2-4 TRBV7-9 TGTGCCAGCAGCCCCTTAAAGCGATCCAAAAACATTCAGTACTTC CASSPLKRSKNIQYF
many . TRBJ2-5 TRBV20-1 TGCAGTGCTAGCGGTGCCGGGACCCAGTACTTC CSASGAGTQYF
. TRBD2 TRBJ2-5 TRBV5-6 TGTGCCAGCAGCGACGGGAGGGGTGTAGAGACCCAGTACTTC CASSDGRGVETQYF
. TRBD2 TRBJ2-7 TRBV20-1 TGCAGTGCCCAACACGCGGGACTACCCTACGAGCAGTACTTC CSAQHAGLPYEQYF
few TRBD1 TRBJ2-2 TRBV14 TGTGCCAGCAGCCAAGACAGGGGGCTCGGGGAGCTGTTTTTT CASSQDRGLGELFF
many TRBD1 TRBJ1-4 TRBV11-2 TGTGCCAGCAGCCTCGACAGGGGGAAACTGTTTTTT CASSLDRGKLFF
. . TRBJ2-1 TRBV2 TGTGCCAGCAGAAGCTACGATGAGCAGTTCTTC CASRSYDEQFF
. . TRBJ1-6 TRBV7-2 TGTGCCAGCAGCTTACAGGGGTCCAATTCACCCCTCCACTTT CASSLQGSNSPLHF
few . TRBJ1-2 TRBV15 TGTGCCACCAGCAGAGATGAGGAGGGGGTACGGAATGGCTACACCTTC CATSRDEEGVRNGYTF
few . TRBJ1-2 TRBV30 TGTGCCTGGAGTGGGATCCGCGCAGTCTATGGCTACACCTTC CAWSGIRAVYGYTF
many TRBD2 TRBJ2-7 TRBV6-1 TGTGCCAGCAGTGAAGCGACTAGCGGGCTGAGGGAGCAGTACTTC CASSEATSGLREQYF
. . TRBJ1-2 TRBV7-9 TGTGCCAGCAGCTTAAATTCACAGTTCTATGGCTACACCTTC CASSLNSQFYGYTF
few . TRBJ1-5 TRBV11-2 TGTGCCAGCAGCGCGGGAACGGGCTGGAATCAGCCCCAGCATTTT CASSAGTGWNQPQHF
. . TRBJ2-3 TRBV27 TGTGCCAGCAGTTTAGTTGGGGACACAGATACGCAGTATTTT CASSLVGDTDTQYF
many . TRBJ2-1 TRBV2 TGTGCCAGCAGTGTCCTGGGGAGCTCCTACAATGAGCAGTTCTTC CASSVLGSSYNEQFF
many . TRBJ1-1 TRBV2 TGTGCCAGCAGTCAGACGACAGTGAACACTGAAGCTTTCTTT CASSQTTVNTEAFF
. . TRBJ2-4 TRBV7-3 TGTGCCAGCAGCTTATTCCCCGGGAGAAACATTCAGTACTTC CASSLFPGRNIQYF
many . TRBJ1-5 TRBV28 TGTGCCAGCAGCGCCCAGGAGGCTCGCAATCAGCCCCAGCATTTT CASSAQEARNQPQHF
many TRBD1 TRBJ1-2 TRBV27 TGTGCCACCCTTCGGGGGTCAGGGGGTGGCTACACCTTC CATLRGSGGGYTF
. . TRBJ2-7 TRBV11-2 TGTGCCAGCAGCCCTTCCCCCGGTGCTAGGGCATGGAACGAGCAGTACTTC CASSPSPGARAWNEQYF